These 15 T cell receptor beta chains were all obtained from the same sample, sequenced in a study of OX40 agonist ivuxolimab in advanced cancers. TCRdb's copy holds only in-frame clones and misses some; the assay was immunoSEQ multiplex PCR. The profile shows 30,000 or so clones, around 84% of them singletons. The specimen comprised CD4+ or CD8+ T cells sorted from blood, sampled in a trial of the OX40 agonist ivuxolimab. Source of these receptors: an adult with an advanced solid tumor such as melanoma, head and neck, liver or kidney cancer.

The rearrangement uses TRBV28 and TRBJ2-1; 8 nucleotides align to TRBD2. V gave up 4 bases and J gave up 10 bases; unmatched junction bases: 6. Germline values: CDR1 MDHEN, CDR2 SYDVKM. CDR3 length equals 13 residues. The CDR3 sequence: CASSSLAGKEQFF. CDR3 sequence (DNA): TGTGCCAGCAGTTCATTAGCGGGAAAAGAGCAGTTCTTC. Full variable domain (missing parts from reference TRBV28 and TRBJ2-1): DVKVTQSSRYLVKRTGEKVFLECVQDMDHENMFWYRQDPGLGLRLIYFSYDVKMKEKGDIPEGYSVSREKKERFSLILESASTNQTSMYLCASSSLAGKEQFFGPGTRLTVL.

The rearrangement joins TRBV9 to TRBJ2-1; TRBD2 matches 16 bases. The V segment lost 6 bases and the J segment 10 bases; nucleotides outside the gene matches: 10. Germline assignment: CDR1 SGDLS and CDR2 YYNGEE. This CDR3 has 16 residues. The CDR3 coding sequence is TGTGCCAGCACCCCATTGGGACTAGCGGGAGGGGGGGAGCAGTTCTTC. Its protein product is CASTPLGLAGGGEQFF.

V is TRBV19 and J is TRBJ2-7; 7 bases are shared with TRBD1. The V and J ends lost 7 bases and 3 bases, in that order; junction bases with no gene match: 9. The CDR3 consists of 14 residues. Germline V gene lookup returns CDR1 LNHDA and CDR2 SQIVND (reference sequence). The CDR3 coding sequence is TGTGCCAGTACCCTCGGGGCAGGGGGCTACGAGCAGTACTTC. Translated: CASTLGAGGYEQYF.

This clone was observed once. V and J are TRBV7-2 and TRBJ2-7; D gene unclear. The CDR3 length is 14 residues. V was clipped by 1 base and J by 6 bases, with 13 bases between them. CDR1 and CDR2 (germline): SGHTA, FQGNSA. This chain's CDR3 is CASSLGRLLGEQYF. CDR3 bases: TGTGCCAGCAGCTTAGGCCGGCTCCTCGGCGAGCAGTACTTC.

This chain links TRBV28 with TRBJ2-5; D may correspond to TRBD1 or TRBD2 (6 bases each). Trimming cost V 3 bases and J 5 bases, with 13 bases left between them. The CDR3 loop spans 14 amino acids. CDR1 is MDHEN and CDR2 is SYDVKM in the germline V gene. In DNA, the CDR3 is TGTGCCAGCAGTTTGGAGGGGGGATTTGAGACCCAGTACTTC. It translates to CASSLEGGFETQYF.

The V gene is TRBV10-3, the J gene TRBJ2-7; D is perhaps TRBD1 or TRBD2 (6 bases each). With 7 bases removed from V and 0 bases from J, the gap between germline ends came to 13 bases. Germline V gene data show CDR1 as ENHRY and CDR2 as SYGVKD. The CDR3 loop spans 14 amino acids. CDR3 DNA sequence: TGTGCCATCAAGGGGGGTTCTAGCTCCTACGAGCAGTACTTC. This gives the protein CAIKGGSSSYEQYF.

This sequence joins TRBV6-5 and TRBJ2-5, with TRBD2 matching 12 bases. The J call may be mistaken, given a closer DNA end match to TRBJ2-7. This CDR3 is built from 15 residues. Germline V gene lookup returns CDR1 MNHEY and CDR2 SVGAGI. The CDR3 region is CASSWTSGASYEQYF. The CDR3 bases are TGTGCCAGCAGTTGGACTAGCGGGGCTTCCTACGAGCAGTACTTC.

The J gene is TRBJ1-2, the V gene TRBV5-4; D call uncertain. The CDR3 length is 11 residues. Per the germline V gene, CDR1 is SGHNT and CDR2 is YYREEE (reference sequence). The germline V and J ends were trimmed by 3 bases and 7 bases, with 7 bases remaining between them. CDR3 coding DNA: TGTGCCAGCAGCTACGGAGGTGGCTACACCTTC. This sequence encodes CASSYGGGYTF.

The genes are TRBV6-1 and TRBJ1-1, with 9 bases fitting TRBD1. The CDR3 covers 12 residues. Germline CDR1 and CDR2: MNHNS and SASEGT. V shed 10 bases, J shed 5 bases, and the junction held 5 bases outside the gene matches. CDR3 sequence reads: CAIRTGETEAFF. The CDR3 DNA is TGTGCCATCCGGACAGGGGAGACTGAAGCTTTCTTT.

The V and J genes are TRBV28 and TRBJ2-7; D is perhaps TRBD1 (5 bases). The CDR3 sequence is 14 residues long. Trimming took off 3 bases at V and 2 bases at J, with 11 bases between the two ends. CDR1 and CDR2 from the germline V gene are MDHEN and SYDVKM. CDR3 in amino acids: CASSLQGATYEQYF. The CDR3 DNA reads as TGTGCCAGCAGTTTGCAAGGGGCGACCTACGAGCAGTACTTC.

The CDR3 loop reads CASSQVPQGAHYYGYTF. CDR3 nucleotide sequence: TGCGCCAGCAGCCAAGTCCCACAGGGGGCTCACTACTATGGCTACACCTTC. J is TRBJ1-2 and V is TRBV4-1, with TRBD1 matching over 9 bases. Germline V lookup: CDR1 MGHRA, CDR2 YSYEKL. The CDR3 contains 17 residues. Losses at the gene ends were 1 base for V and 3 bases for J; bases not matched to a gene: 9.

The V gene is TRBV7-6, the J gene TRBJ2-1; D is ambiguous. CDR1 is SGHVS and CDR2 is FNYEAQ in the germline V gene. Trimming shortened V by 1 base and J by 3 bases, and 13 bases separated the two germline ends. This CDR3 contains 16 residues. In DNA, the CDR3 is TGTGCCAGCAGCTTAGGGGGTCCTGGTGACTACAATGAGCAGTTCTTC. Residues: CASSLGGPGDYNEQFF.

The chain carries TRBV5-8 and TRBJ2-1; D not certain. Trimming shortened V by 2 bases and J by 7 bases, and 16 bases separated the two germline ends. The CDR3 has 15 amino acids. Germline-derived CDR1 and CDR2 are SGHTS and YDEGEE. This CDR3 reads CASSFSSNLGNEQFF. The CDR3 nucleotides are TGTGCCAGCAGCTTTTCCAGCAATTTGGGAAATGAGCAGTTCTTC.

This clone has a single count. The chain couples TRBV19 to TRBJ1-2; 7 bases fit TRBD1. The CDR3 extends over 12 amino acids. J lost 8 bases, V lost 5 bases, and 5 bases had no gene match. Germline V gene sequence: CDR1 LNHDA, CDR2 SQIVND (reference sequence). CDR3 region: CASSSGTVGYTF. CDR3 in DNA: TGTGCCAGTAGTTCGGGGACAGTCGGCTACACCTTC.

This chain joins TRBV9 and TRBJ1-2, with 9 bases that match TRBD1. This CDR3 contains 17 residues. Looked up from germline, CDR1 is SGDLS and CDR2 is YYNGEE. With 0 bases clipped from V and 0 bases from J, the junction kept 6 bases outside the gene matches. CDR3 nucleotide sequence: TGTGCCAGCAGCGTAGCCGGGACAGGGTTTACTAACTATGGCTACACCTTC. Translated, it gives CASSVAGTGFTNYGYTF.